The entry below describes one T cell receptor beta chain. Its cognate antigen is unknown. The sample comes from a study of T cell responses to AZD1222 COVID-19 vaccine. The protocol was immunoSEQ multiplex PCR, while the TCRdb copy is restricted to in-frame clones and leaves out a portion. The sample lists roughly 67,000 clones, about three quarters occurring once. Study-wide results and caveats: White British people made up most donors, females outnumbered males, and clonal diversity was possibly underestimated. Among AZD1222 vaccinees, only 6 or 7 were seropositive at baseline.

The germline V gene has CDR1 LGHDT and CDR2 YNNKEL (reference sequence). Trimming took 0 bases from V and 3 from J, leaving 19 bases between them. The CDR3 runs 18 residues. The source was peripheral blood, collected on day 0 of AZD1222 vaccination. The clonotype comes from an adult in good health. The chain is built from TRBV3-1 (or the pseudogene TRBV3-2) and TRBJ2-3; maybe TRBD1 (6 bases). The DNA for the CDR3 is TGTGCCAGCAGCCAAGACTGGGGGCTAGATTCTGGGACAGATACGCAGTATTTT. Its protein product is CASSQDWGLDSGTDTQYF.